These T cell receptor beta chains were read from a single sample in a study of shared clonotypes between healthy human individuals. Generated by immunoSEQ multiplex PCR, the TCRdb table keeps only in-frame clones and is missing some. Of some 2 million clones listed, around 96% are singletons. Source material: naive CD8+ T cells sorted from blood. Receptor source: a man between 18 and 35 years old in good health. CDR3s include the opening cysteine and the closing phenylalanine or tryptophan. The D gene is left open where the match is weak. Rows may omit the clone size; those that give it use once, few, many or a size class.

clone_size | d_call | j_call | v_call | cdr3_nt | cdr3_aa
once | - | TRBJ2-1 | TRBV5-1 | TGCGCCAGCAGCTCCCAGGGTCTTGAAGCCTACAATGAGCAGTTCTTC | CASSSQGLEAYNEQFF
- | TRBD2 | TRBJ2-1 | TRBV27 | TGTGCCAGCAGTTGGACTAGCGGGAGGCCAAATGAGCAGTTCTTC | CASSWTSGRPNEQFF
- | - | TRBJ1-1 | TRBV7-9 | TGTGCCAGCAGCTCCATTATCCTCTCTGTGGGTCTCGACACTGAAGCTTTCTTT | CASSSIILSVGLDTEAFF
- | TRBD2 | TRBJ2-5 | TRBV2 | TGTGCCAGCACTCGGACTAGCGGGGAGACCCAGTACTTC | CASTRTSGETQYF
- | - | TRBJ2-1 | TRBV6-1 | TGTGCCAGCAATCCGAGGGACTTTTACAATGAGCAGTTCTTC | CASNPRDFYNEQFF
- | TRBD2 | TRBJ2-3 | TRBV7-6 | TGTGCCAGCAGCCGTCTTACTAGCGCAGATACGCAGTATTTT | CASSRLTSADTQYF
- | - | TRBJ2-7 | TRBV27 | TGTGCCAGCAGTTTAAAGGGCAGTCCCTACGAGCAGTACTTC | CASSLKGSPYEQYF
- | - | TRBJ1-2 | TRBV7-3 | TGTGCCAGCAGCTTGACCAGTAACTATGGCTACACCTTC | CASSLTSNYGYTF
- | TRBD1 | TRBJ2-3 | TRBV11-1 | TGTGCCAGCAGCTTGGCAGGGGGTAGCACAGATACGCAGTATTTT | CASSLAGGSTDTQYF
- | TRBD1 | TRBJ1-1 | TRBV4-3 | TGCGCCAGCAGCCAAAACACCGGGACAGCCAGTGAAGCTTTCTTT | CASSQNTGTASEAFF
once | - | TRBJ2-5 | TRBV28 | TGTGCCAGCAGTTCTCTAGGGAAGACCCAGTACTTC | CASSSLGKTQYF
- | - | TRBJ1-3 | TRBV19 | TGTGCCAGTGACGATCTCGGGATCCGAGGAAACACCATATATTTT | CASDDLGIRGNTIYF
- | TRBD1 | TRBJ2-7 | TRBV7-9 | TGTGCCAGCAGCTCGGTGGGACAGCTCTACGAGCAGTACTTC | CASSSVGQLYEQYF
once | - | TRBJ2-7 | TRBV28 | TGTGCCAGCAGTTCCCCGAAGGAAAGGGTTAACTACGAGCAGTACTTC | CASSSPKERVNYEQYF
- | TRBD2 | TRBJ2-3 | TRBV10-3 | TGTGCCATCAGTGAGTTACGAGGTGCTAGCGGAACCACAGATACGCAGTATTTT | CAISELRGASGTTDTQYF
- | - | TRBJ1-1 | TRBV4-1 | TGCGCCAGCAGCCAAGATGGGGGAGGTAACACTGAAGCTTTCTTT | CASSQDGGGNTEAFF
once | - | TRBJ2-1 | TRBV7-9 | TGTGCCAGCAGCTTAATACCCAATGAGCAGTTCTTC | CASSLIPNEQFF
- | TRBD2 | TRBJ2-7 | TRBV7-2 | TGTGCCAGCAGCGGCGGGACTAGCGGGAGGGCCATCGACGAGCAGTACTTC | CASSGGTSGRAIDEQYF
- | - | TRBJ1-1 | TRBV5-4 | TGTGCCAGCAGCTTCAGGGAGACTGAAGCTTTCTTT | CASSFRETEAFF
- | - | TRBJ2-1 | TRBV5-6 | TGTGCCAGCAGCCTAGCCGGGACATTTGTCAACAATGAGCAGTTCTTC | CASSLAGTFVNNEQFF
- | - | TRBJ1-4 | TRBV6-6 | TGTGCCAGCAGTTACACCTATAATGAAAAACTGTTTTTT | CASSYTYNEKLFF
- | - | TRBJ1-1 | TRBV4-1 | TGCGCCAGCAGCCAGACCTACACTGAAGCTTTCTTT | CASSQTYTEAFF
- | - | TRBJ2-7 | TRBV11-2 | TGTGCCAGCAGCTTAGATCAGGCCACTTACTACGAGCAGTACTTC | CASSLDQATYYEQYF